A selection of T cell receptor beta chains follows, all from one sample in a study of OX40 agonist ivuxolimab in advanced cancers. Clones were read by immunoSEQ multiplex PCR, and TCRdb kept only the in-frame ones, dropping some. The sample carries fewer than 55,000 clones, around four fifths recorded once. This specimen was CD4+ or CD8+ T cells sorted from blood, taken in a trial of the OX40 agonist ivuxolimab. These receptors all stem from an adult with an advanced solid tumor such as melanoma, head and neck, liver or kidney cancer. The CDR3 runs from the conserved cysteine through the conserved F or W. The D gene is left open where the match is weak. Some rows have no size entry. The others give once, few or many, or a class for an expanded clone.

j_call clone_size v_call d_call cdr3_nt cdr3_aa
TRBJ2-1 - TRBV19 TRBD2 TGTGCCAGTAGTATGAGTAGCGGGGACCTCAACTACAATGAGCAGTTCTTC CASSMSSGDLNYNEQFF
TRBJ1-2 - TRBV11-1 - TGTGCCAGCAGCTCGAGTGGGGCAGCCTATGGCTACACCTTC CASSSSGAAYGYTF
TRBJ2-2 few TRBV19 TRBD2 TGTGCCAGTAGTATGGACGCGGGGGCCGGGGAGCTGTTTTTT CASSMDAGAGELFF
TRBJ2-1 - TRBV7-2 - TGTGCCAGCAGCTTTACTGTCAATGAGCAGTTCTTC CASSFTVNEQFF
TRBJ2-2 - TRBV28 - TGTGCCAGCAGTTGGGGGACACCGAACACCGGGGAGCTGTTTTTT CASSWGTPNTGELFF
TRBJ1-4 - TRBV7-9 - TGTGCCAGCAGCCCGCCGACAGGTAGAATTGAAAAACTGTTTTTT CASSPPTGRIEKLFF
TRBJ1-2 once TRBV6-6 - TGTGCCAGTGTCAGGGAGACCCACTCTAACTATGGCTACACCTTC CASVRETHSNYGYTF
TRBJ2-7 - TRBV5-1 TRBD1 TGCGCCAGCAGGGCTTCGACAGGGGAAGAGCAGTACTTC CASRASTGEEQYF
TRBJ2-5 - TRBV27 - TGTGCCAGCAGTTTAAGGTTTCAAGAGACCCAGTACTTC CASSLRFQETQYF
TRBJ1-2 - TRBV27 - TGTGCCAGCAGTTTATCGAGAAATAGTGGGGCCTATGGCTACACCTTC CASSLSRNSGAYGYTF
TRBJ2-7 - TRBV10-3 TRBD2 TGTGCCATCAGTGAGCGGACTGAGGGAGGGTACGAGCAGTACTTC CAISERTEGGYEQYF
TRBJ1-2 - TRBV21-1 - TGTGCCAGCAGCCGGAAGGTTAAGGCCCAATGTCCTAACTATGGCTACACCTTC CASSRKVKAQCPNYGYTF
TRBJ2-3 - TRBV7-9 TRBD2 TGTGCCAGCAGCTTAGCTCCTAGCGGGGGGACAGATACGCAGTATTTT CASSLAPSGGTDTQYF
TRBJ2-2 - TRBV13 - TGTGCCAGCAGTGATTGGGGTGGCACCGGGGAGCTGTTTTTT CASSDWGGTGELFF
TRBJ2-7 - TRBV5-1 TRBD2 TGCGCCAGCAGCTTGGAGCGGGACGTCTACGAGCAGTACTTC CASSLERDVYEQYF
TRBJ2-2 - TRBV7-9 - TGTGCCAGCTTGAGGGGTAACACCGGGGAGCTGTTTTTT CASLRGNTGELFF
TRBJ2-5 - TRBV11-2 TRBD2 TGTGCCAGCAGAGATAGACTAGCGGGAGGGCCAGAGACCCAGTACTTC CASRDRLAGGPETQYF
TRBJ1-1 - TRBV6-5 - TGTGCCAGCGTACGAGGGACTGAAGCTTTCTTT CASVRGTEAFF
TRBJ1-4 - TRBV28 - TGTGCCAGCAGTCTTAGGATGGTTAATGAAAAACTGTTTTTT CASSLRMVNEKLFF
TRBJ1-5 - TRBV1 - TGCACCAGCAGCCCCCAGGGGGAGGGACGGCAGCCCCAGCATTTT CTSSPQGEGRQPQHF
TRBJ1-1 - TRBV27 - TGTGCCAACCATGGGGCCAAGGAGACTGAAGCTTTCTTT CANHGAKETEAFF
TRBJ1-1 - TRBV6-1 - TGTGCCAGCAGTGGTCCTGAAGCTTTCTTT CASSGPEAFF
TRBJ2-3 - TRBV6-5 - TGTGCCAGCAGTAAGACGGGAACCACAGATACGCAGTATTTT CASSKTGTTDTQYF
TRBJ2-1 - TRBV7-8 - TGTGCCAGCAGCCGGGGCGGGCAGTTCTTC CASSRGGQFF
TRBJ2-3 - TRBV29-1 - TGCAGCGTTGTGCGGGGCCGCACAGATACGCAGTATTTT CSVVRGRTDTQYF
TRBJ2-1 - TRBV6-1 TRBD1 TGTGCCAGCACTCAATTGGGGACAGGGGATGAGCAGTTCTTC CASTQLGTGDEQFF
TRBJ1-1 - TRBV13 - TGTGCCAGCAGCTCGAGGGGGGGCACTGAAGCTTTCTTT CASSSRGGTEAFF
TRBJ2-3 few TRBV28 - TGTGCCAGCAGTTTTGATAGCGGTAGCACAGATACGCAGTATTTT CASSFDSGSTDTQYF
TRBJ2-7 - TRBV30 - TGTGCCTGGGGCGGGAATTACTACGAGCAGTACTTC CAWGGNYYEQYF
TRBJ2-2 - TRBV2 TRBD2 TGTGCCAGTACGGGACTAGCGGCTCTCACCGGGGAGCTGTTTTTT CASTGLAALTGELFF